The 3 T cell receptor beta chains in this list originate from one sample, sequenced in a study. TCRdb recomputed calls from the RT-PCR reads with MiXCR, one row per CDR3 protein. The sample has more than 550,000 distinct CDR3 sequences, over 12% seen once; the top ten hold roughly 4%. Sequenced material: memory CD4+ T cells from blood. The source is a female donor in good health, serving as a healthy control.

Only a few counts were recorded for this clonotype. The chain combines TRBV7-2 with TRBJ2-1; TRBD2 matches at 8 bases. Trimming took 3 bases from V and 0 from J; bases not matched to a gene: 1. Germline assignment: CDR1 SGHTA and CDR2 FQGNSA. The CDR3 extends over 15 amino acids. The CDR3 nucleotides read TGTGCCAGCAGCTTTAGCGGGGCCTCCTACAATGAGCAGTTCTTC. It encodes CASSFSGASYNEQFF. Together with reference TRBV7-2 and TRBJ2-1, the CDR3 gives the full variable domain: GAGVSQSPSNKVTEKGKDVELRCDPISGHTALYWYRQSLGQGLEFLIYFQGNSAPDKSGLPSDRFSAERTGGSVSTLTIQRTQQEDSAVYLCASSFSGASYNEQFFGPGTRLTVL.

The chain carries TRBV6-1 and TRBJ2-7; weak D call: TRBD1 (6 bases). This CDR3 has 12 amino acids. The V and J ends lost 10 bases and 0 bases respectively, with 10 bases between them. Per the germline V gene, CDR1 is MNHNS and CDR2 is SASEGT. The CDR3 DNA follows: TGTGCCATCGGACAGTTCTCCTACGAGCAGTACTTC. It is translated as CAIGQFSYEQYF.

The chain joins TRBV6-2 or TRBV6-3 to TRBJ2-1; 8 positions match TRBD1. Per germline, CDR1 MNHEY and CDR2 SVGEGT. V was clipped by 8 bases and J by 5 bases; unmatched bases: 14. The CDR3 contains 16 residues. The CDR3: CASGNRQGSVNNEQFF. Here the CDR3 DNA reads TGTGCCAGCGGAAACCGACAGGGGTCTGTTAACAATGAGCAGTTCTTC.